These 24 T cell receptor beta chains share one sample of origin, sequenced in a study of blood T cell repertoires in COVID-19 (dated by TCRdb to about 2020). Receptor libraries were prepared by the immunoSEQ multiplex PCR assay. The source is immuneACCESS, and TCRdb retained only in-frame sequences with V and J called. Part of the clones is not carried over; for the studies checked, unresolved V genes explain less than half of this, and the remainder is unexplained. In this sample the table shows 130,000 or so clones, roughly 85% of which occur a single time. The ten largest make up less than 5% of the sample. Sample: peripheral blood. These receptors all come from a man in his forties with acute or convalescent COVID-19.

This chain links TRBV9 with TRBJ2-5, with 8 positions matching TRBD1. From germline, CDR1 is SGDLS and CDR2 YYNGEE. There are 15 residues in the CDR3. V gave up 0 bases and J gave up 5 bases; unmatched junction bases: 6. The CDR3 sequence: CASSVEGQGAETQYF. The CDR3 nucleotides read TGTGCCAGCAGCGTAGAAGGTCAGGGGGCCGAGACCCAGTACTTC.

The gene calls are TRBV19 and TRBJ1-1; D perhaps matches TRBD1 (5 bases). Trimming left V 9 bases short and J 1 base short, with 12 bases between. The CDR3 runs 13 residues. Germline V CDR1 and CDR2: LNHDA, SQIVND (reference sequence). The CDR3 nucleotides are TGTGCCAGCGGGACGGGAGGGAACACTGAAGCTTTCTTT. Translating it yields CASGTGGNTEAFF.

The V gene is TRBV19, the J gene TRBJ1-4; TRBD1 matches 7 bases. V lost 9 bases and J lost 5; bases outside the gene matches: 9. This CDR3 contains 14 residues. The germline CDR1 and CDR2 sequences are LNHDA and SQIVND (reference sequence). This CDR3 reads CASRRQGGNEKLFF. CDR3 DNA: TGTGCCAGCAGAAGACAGGGTGGGAATGAAAAACTGTTTTTT. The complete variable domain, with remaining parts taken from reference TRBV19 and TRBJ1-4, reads DGGITQSPKYLFRKEGQNVTLSCEQNLNHDAMYWYRQDPGQGLRLIYYSQIVNDFQKGDIAEGYSVSREKKESFPLTVTSAQKNPTAFYLCASRRQGGNEKLFFGSGTQLSVL.

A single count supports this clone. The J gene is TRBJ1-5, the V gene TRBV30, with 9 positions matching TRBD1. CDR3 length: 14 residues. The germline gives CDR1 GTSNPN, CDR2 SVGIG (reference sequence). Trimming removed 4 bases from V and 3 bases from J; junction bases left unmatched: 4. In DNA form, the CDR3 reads TGTGCCTGGAATCACAGGGGGCCCAATCAGCCCCAGCATTTT. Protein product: CAWNHRGPNQPQHF.

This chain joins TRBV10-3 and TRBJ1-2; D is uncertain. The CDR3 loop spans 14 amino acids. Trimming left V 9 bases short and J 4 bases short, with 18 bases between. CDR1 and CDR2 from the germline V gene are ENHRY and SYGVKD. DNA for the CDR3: TGTGCCATAGACCCATTGGGCTCCGGCTATGGCTACACCTTC. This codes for CAIDPLGSGYGYTF.

In nucleotides, the CDR3 is TGCGCCAGCAGCGGACAGGGGGCTTACTATGGCTACACCTTC. As protein: CASSGQGAYYGYTF. The gene calls are TRBV5-1 and TRBJ1-2; the match to TRBD1 covers 11 bases. Trimming at V came to 4 bases and at J to 3 bases, leaving 2 bases not matched to a gene. Per the germline V gene, CDR1 is SGHRS and CDR2 is YFSETQ. The CDR3 is 14 residues long.

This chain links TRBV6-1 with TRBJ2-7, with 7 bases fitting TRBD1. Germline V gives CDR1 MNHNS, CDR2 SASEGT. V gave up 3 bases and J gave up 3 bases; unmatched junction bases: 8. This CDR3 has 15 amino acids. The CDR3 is CASSEPRTGNYEQYF. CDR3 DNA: TGTGCCAGCAGTGAGCCCCGGACAGGAAACTACGAGCAGTACTTC.

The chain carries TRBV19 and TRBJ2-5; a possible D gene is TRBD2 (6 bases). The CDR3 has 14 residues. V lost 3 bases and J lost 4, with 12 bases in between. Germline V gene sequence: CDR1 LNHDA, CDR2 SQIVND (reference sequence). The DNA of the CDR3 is TGTGCCAGTAGTATCGGGGGATGGGGAGAGACCCAGTACTTC. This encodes CASSIGGWGETQYF.

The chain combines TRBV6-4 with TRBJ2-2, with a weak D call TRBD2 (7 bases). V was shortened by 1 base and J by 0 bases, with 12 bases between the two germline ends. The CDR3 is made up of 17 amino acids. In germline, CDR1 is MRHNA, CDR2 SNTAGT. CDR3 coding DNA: TGTGCCAGCAGTGACTGGGGGGGCGAATCGAACACCGGGGAGCTGTTTTTT. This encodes CASSDWGGESNTGELFF.

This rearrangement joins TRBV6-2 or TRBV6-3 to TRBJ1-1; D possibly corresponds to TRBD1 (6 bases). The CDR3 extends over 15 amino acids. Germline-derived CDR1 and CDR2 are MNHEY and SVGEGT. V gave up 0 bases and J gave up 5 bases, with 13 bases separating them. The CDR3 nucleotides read TGTGCCAGCAGTTACTCAAACAGGGTTGGTACTGAAGCTTTCTTT. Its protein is CASSYSNRVGTEAFF.

The chain's CDR3 is CASSQESGFGNTIYF. In nucleotides, the CDR3 is TGTGCCAGCAGCCAAGAATCGGGGTTCGGAAACACCATATATTTT. V gene TRBV3-1 (or the pseudogene TRBV3-2) combines with J gene TRBJ1-3; no firm D call. CDR3 length equals 15 residues. CDR1 is LGHDT, CDR2 YNNKEL, per germline (reference sequence). V was clipped by 0 bases and J by 4 bases, with 10 bases between them.

CDR3 loop: CASSYGTSGYNGELFF. The CDR3 DNA sequence: TGTGCCAGCAGTTACGGGACTAGCGGATATAACGGGGAGCTGTTTTTT. The chain couples TRBV6-2 or TRBV6-3 to TRBJ2-2; 11 nucleotides align to TRBD2. The V gene's germline CDR1 is MNHEY and CDR2 SVGEGT. The ends lost 2 bases at V and 7 bases at J; junction bases unmatched: 6. The CDR3 covers 16 residues.

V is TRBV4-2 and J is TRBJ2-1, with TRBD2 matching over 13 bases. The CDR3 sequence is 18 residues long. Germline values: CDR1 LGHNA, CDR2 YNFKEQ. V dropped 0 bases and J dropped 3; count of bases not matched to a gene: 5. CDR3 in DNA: TGTGCCAGCAGCCAAGATGGACTAGCGGGGGATTTCTACAATGAGCAGTTCTTC. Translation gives CASSQDGLAGDFYNEQFF.

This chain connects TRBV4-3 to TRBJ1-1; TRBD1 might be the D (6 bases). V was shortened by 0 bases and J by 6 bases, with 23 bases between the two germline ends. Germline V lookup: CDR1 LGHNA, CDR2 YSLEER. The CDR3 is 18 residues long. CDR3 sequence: CASSQDWGRGRSTPEAFF. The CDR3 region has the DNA TGCGCCAGCAGCCAAGATTGGGGCAGGGGTCGAAGTACGCCTGAAGCTTTCTTT.

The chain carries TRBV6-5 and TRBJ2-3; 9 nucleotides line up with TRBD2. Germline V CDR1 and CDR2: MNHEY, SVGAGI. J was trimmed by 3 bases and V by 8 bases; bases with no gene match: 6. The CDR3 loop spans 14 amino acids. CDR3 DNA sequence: TGTGCCAGCCGGAAGGGACTAGCTACAGATACGCAGTATTTT. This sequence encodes CASRKGLATDTQYF.

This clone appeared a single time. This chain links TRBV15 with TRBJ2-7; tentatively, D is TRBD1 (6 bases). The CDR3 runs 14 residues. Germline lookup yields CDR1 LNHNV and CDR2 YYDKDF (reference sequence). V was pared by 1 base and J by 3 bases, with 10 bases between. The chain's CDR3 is CATSRAVGGYEQYF. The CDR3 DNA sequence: TGTGCCACCAGCAGAGCCGTAGGGGGCTACGAGCAGTACTTC.

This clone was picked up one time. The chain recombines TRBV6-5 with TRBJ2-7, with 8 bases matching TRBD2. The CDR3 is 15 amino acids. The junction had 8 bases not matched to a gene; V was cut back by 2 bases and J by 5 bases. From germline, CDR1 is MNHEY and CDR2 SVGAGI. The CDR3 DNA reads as TGTGCCAGCAGTTACGGGAGCGGGGGCCCCGACGAGCAGTACTTC. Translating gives CASSYGSGGPDEQYF.

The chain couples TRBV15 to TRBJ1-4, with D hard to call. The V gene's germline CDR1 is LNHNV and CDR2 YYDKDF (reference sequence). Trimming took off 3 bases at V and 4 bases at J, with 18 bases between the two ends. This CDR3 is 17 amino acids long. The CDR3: CATSRLNPRLLNEKLFF. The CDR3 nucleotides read TGTGCCACCAGCAGGCTGAACCCGAGACTACTTAATGAAAAACTGTTTTTT.

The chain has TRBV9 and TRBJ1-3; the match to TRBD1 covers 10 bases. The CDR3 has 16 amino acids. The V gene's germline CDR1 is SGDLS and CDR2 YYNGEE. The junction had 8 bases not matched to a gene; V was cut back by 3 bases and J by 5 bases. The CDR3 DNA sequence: TGTGCCAGCAGCGCCGGACAGGGGGGACGTAGAAACACCATATATTTT. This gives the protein CASSAGQGGRRNTIYF.

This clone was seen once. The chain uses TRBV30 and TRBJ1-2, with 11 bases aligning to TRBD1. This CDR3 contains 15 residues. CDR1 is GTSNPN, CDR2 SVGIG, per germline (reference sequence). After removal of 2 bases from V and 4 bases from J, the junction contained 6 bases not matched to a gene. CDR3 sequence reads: CAWSRLGTGGYGYTF. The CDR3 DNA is TGTGCCTGGAGTCGCCTAGGGACAGGGGGCTATGGCTACACCTTC.

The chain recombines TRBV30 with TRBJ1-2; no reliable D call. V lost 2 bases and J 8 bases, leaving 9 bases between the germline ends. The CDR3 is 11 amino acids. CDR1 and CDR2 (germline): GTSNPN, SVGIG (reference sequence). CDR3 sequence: CAWSSREGYTF. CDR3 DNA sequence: TGTGCCTGGAGTTCTAGGGAGGGCTACACCTTC.

The CDR3 DNA follows: TGTGCCAGCAGTCCCTGGAGGGCCCCCGCAGATACGCAGTATTTT. This translates into CASSPWRAPADTQYF. The chain joins TRBV28 to TRBJ2-3, with a weak D call TRBD2 (6 bases). Germline V gene data show CDR1 as MDHEN and CDR2 as SYDVKM. CDR3 size: 15 residues. Trimming pared 5 bases from V and 4 bases from J, leaving 16 bases between.

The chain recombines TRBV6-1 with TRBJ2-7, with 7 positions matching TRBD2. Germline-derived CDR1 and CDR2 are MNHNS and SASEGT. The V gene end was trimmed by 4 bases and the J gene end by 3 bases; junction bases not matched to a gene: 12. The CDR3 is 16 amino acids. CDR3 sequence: CASSVRTRGVGYEQYF. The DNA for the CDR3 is TGTGCCAGCAGTGTCAGGACTAGAGGCGTGGGCTACGAGCAGTACTTC.

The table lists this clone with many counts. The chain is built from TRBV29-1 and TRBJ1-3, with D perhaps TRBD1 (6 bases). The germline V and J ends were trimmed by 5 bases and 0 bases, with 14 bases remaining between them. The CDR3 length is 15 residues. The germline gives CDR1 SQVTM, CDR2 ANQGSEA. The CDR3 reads CSVWDTQSSGNTIYF. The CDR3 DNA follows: TGCAGCGTTTGGGACACCCAAAGCTCTGGAAACACCATATATTTT. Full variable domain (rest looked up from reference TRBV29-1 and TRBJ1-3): SAVISQKPSRDICQRGTSLTIQCQVDSQVTMMFWYRQQPGQSLTLIATANQGSEATYESGFVIDKFPISRPNLTFSTLTVSNMSPEDSSIYLCSVWDTQSSGNTIYFGEGSWLTVV.